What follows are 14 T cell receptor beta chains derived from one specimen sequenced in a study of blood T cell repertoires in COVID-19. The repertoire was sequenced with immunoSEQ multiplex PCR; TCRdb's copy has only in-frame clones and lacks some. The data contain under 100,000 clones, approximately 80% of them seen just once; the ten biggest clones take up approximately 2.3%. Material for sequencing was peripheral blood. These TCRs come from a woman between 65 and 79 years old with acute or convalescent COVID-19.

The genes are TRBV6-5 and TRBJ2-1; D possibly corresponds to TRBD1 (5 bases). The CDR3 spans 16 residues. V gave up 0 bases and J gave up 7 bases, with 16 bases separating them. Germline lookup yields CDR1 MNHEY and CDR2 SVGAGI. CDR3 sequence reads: CASSYSIMAGQNEQFF. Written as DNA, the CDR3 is TGTGCCAGCAGTTACTCTATCATGGCAGGGCAGAATGAGCAGTTCTTC.

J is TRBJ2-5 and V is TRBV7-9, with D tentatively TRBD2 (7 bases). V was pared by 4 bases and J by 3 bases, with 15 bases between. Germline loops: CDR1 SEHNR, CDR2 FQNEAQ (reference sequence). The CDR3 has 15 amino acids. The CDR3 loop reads CASSWEQGGEETQYF. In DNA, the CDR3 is TGTGCCAGCAGCTGGGAACAGGGAGGGGAAGAGACCCAGTACTTC.

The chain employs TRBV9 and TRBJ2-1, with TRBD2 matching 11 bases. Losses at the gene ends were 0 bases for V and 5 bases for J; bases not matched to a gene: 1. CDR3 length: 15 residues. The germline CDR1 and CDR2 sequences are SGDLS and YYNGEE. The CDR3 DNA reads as TGTGCCAGCAGCGTAGGACTAGCGGGAAACAATGAGCAGTTCTTC. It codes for CASSVGLAGNNEQFF.

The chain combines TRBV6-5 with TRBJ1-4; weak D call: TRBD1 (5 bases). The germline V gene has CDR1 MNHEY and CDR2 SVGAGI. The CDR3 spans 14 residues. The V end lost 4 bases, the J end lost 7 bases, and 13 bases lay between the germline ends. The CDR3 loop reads CASSSQSGGEKLFF. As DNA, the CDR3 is TGTGCCAGCAGTTCACAATCCGGGGGTGAAAAACTGTTTTTT.

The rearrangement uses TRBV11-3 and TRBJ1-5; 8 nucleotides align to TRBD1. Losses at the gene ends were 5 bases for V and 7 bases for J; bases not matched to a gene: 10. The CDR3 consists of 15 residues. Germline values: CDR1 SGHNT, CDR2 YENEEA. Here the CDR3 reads CASSRAGGEGQPQHF. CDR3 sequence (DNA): TGTGCCAGCAGCCGCGCAGGGGGCGAGGGACAGCCCCAGCATTTT.

This CDR3 is CASIGGFGEKLFF. As DNA, the CDR3 is TGTGCCAGCATCGGGGGTTTCGGCGAAAAACTGTTTTTT. The V and J genes are TRBV2 and TRBJ1-4; possible D gene TRBD1, 5 bases. The V gene's germline CDR1 is SNHLY and CDR2 FYNNEI. V was pared by 7 bases and J by 8 bases, with 14 bases between. This CDR3 contains 13 residues.

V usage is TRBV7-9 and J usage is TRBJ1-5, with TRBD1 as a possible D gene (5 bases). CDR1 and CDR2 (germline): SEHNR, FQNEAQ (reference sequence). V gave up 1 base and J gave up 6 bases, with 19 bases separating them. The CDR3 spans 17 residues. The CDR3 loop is CASSLGIAGLWGQPQHF. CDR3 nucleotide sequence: TGTGCCAGCAGCTTAGGGATTGCGGGGCTATGGGGTCAGCCCCAGCATTTT.

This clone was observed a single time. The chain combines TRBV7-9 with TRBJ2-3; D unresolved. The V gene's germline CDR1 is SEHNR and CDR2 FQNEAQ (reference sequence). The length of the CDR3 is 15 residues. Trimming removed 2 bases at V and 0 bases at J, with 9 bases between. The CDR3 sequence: CASSLHSVSTDTQYF. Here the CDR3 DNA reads TGTGCCAGCAGCTTACATTCGGTTAGCACAGATACGCAGTATTTT. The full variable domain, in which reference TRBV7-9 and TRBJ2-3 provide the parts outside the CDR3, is DTGVSQNPRHKITKRGQNVTFRCDPISEHNRLYWYRQTLGQGPEFLTYFQNEAQLEKSRLLSDRFSAERPKGSFSTLEIQRTEQGDSAMYLCASSLHSVSTDTQYFGPGTRLTVL.

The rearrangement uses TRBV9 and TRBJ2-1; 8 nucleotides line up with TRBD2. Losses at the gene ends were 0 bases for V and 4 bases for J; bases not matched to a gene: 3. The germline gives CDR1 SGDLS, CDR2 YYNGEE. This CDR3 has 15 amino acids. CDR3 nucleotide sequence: TGTGCCAGCAGCGTAGGCGGGGGGAGATACAATGAGCAGTTCTTC. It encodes CASSVGGGRYNEQFF.

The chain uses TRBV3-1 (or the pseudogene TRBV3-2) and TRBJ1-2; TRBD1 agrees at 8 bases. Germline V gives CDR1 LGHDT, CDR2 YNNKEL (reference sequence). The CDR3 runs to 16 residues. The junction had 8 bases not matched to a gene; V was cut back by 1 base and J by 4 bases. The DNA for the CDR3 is TGTGCCAGCAGCCAAGGGACAGGGTACGCCCTCTATGGCTACACCTTC. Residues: CASSQGTGYALYGYTF.

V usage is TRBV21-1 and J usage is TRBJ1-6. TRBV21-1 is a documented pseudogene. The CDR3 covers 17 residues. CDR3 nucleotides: TGTGCCAGCAGCATAAAACGGGTAAGCTCCTATAATTCACCCCTCCACTTT. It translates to CASSIKRVSSYNSPLHF.

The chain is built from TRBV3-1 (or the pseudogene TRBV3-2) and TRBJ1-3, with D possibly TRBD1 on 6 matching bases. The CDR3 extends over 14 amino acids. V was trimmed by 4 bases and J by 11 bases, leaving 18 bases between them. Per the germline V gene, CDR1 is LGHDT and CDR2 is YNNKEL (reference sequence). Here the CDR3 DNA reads TGTGCCAGCAGCCTGAGGGAAGGGGGATCCCCCATATATTTT. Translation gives CASSLREGGSPIYF.

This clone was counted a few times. Written as DNA, the CDR3 is TGCAGCGTTACAGGAGACGGTGAGCAGTTCTTC. Protein: CSVTGDGEQFF. This sequence joins TRBV29-1 and TRBJ2-1; the D gene is possibly TRBD1 (5 bases). V dropped 5 bases and J dropped 9 bases, with 11 bases sitting between them. There are 11 residues in the CDR3. Germline CDR1 is SQVTM and CDR2 is ANQGSEA.

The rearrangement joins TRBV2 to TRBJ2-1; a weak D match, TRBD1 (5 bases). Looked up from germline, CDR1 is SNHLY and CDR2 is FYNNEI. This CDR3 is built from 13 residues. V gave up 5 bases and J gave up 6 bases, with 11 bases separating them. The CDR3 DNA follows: TGTGCCAGCAGTTCTAGGGGATCCAATGAGCAGTTCTTC. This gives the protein CASSSRGSNEQFF.